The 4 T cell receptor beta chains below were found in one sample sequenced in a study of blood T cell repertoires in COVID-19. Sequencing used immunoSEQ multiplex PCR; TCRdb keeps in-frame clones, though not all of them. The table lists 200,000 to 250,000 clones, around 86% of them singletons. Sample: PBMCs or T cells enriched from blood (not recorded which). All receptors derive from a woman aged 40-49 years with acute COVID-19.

The CDR3 protein is CASSRTGAYNEKLFF. Written as DNA, the CDR3 is TGTGCCAGCAGCAGAACAGGGGCGTATAATGAAAAACTGTTTTTT. V and J are TRBV5-5 and TRBJ1-4, with 7 bases fitting TRBD1. The V gene's germline CDR1 is SGHKS and CDR2 YYEKEE (reference sequence). There are 15 residues in the CDR3. The V gene end was trimmed by 4 bases and the J gene end by 4 bases; junction bases not matched to a gene: 7.

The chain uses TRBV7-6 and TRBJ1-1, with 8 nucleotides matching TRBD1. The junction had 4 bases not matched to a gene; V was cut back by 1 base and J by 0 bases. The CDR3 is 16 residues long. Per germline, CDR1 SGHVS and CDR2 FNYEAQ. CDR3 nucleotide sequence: TGTGCCAGCAGCTTAGAGACAGGGGCCGTGAACACTGAAGCTTTCTTT. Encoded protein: CASSLETGAVNTEAFF.

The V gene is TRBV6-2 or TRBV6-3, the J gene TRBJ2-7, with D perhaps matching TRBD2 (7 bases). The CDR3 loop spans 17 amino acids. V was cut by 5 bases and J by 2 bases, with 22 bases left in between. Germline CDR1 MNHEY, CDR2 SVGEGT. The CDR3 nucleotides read TGTGCCAGCAGTCCCGGGGCGGGGGCGACAGGAGCCTACGAGCAGTACTTC. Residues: CASSPGAGATGAYEQYF.

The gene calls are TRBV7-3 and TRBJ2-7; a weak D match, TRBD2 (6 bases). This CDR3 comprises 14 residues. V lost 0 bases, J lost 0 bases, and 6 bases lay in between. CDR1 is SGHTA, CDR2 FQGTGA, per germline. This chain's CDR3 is CASSLTRDSYEQYF. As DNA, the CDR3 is TGTGCCAGCAGCTTAACGCGGGACTCCTACGAGCAGTACTTC.